Described below is a single T cell receptor (beta chain) sequence and its context. The entry originates in a study of blood T cell repertoires in COVID-19. Study-level background: Italy, Spain and the United States were the sources of the convalescent and acute COVID-19 samples.

Original processing methods: Researchers report that nucleated cell counts were estimated from reference gene primer amplification. Clones were sequenced by immunoSEQ multiplex PCR, and TCRdb holds only the in-frame ones, with some missing. The V and J calls and clone size were taken over from that table, and D and trimming were inferred from the DNA. The sample shows 50,000 to 60,000 clones, about 89% of them seen only once. CDR3 length: 15 residues. Germline CDR1 reads SGHRS; CDR2 reads YFSETQ. The junction had 9 bases not matched to a gene; V was cut back by 0 bases and J by 10 bases. The chain joins TRBV5-1 to TRBJ2-1, with 8 bases that match TRBD2. What was sequenced was peripheral blood. The TCR sequence derives from a human donor in a cohort sampled during active COVID-19. Here the CDR3 DNA reads TGCGCCAGCAGCTTGGACGGGGGGGACTCAAGGGAGCAGTTCTTC. It translates to CASSLDGGDSREQFF.